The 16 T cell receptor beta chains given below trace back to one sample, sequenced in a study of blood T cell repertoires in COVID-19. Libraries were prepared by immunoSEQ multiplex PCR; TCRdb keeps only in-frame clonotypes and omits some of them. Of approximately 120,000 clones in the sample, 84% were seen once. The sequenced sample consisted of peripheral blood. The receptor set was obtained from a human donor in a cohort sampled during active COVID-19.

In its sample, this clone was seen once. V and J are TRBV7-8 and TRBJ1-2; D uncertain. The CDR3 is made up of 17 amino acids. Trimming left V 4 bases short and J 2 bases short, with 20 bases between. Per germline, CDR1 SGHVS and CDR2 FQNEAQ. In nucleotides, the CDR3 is TGTGCCAGCAGCTCCCCCTTTTGGATAGGAGGGAACTATGGCTACACCTTC. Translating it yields CASSSPFWIGGNYGYTF.

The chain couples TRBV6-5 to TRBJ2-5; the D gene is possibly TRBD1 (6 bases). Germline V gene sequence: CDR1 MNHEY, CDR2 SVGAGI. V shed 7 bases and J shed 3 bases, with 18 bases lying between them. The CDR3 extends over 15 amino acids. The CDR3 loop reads CASNPARGREETQYF. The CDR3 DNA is TGTGCCAGCAACCCCGCCAGGGGAAGGGAAGAGACCCAGTACTTC.

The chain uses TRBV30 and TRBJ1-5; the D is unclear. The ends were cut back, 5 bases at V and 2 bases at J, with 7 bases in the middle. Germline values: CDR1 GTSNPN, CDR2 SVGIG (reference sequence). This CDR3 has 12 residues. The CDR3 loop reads CAWRLGNQPQHF. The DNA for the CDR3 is TGTGCCTGGCGACTGGGCAATCAGCCCCAGCATTTT.

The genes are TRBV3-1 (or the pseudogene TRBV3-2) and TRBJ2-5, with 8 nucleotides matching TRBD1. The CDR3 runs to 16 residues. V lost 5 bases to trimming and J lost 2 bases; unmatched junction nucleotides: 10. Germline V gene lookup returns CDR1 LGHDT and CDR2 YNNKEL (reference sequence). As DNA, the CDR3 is TGTGCCAGCAGCACCGCAGGGGGCGAGATTCAAGAGACCCAGTACTTC. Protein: CASSTAGGEIQETQYF.

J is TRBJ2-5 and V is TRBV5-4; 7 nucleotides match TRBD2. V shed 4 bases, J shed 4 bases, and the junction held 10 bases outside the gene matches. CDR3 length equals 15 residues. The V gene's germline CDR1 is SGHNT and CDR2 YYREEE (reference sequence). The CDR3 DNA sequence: TGTGCCAGCAGCCAGAGGGCGGGGGAACGAGAGACCCAGTACTTC. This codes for CASSQRAGERETQYF. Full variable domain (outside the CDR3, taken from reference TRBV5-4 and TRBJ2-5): ETGVTQSPTHLIKTRGQQVTLRCSSQSGHNTVSWYQQALGQGPQFIFQYYREEENGRGNFPPRFSGLQFPNYSSELNVNALELDDSALYLCASSQRAGERETQYFGPGTRLLVL.

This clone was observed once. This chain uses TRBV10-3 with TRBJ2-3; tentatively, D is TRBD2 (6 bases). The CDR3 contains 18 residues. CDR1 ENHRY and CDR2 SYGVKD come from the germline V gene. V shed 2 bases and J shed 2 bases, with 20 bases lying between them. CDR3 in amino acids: CAISEGGKDGVYTDTQYF. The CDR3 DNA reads TGTGCCATCAGTGAGGGAGGGAAGGATGGAGTTTACACAGATACGCAGTATTTT.

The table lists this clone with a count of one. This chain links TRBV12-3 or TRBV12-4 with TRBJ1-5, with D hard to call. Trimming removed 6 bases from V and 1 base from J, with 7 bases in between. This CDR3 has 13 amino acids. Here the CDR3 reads CASSKESNQPQHF. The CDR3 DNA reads TGTGCCAGCAGCAAGGAGAGCAATCAGCCCCAGCATTTT.

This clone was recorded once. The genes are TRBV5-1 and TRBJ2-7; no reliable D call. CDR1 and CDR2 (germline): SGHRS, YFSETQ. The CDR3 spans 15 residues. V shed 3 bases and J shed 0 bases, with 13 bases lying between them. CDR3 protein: CASSYSFQLSYEQYF. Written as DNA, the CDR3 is TGCGCCAGCAGCTACAGCTTTCAACTCTCCTACGAGCAGTACTTC. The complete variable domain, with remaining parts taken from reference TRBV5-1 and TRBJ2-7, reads KAGVTQTPRYLIKTRGQQVTLSCSPISGHRSVSWYQQTPGQGLQFLFEYFSETQRNKGNFPGRFSGRQFSNSRSEMNVSTLELGDSALYLCASSYSFQLSYEQYFGPGTRLTVT.

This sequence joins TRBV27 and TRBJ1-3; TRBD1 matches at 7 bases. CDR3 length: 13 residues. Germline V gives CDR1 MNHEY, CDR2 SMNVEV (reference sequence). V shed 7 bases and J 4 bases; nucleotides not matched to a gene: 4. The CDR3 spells CASTEQGGNTIYF. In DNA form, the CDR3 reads TGTGCCAGCACCGAACAGGGGGGAAACACCATATATTTT.

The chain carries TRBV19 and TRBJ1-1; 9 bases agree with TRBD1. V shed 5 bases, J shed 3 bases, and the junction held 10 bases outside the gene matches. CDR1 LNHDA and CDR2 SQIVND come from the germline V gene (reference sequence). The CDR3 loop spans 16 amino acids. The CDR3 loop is CASSHYPTGGYTEAFF. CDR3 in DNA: TGTGCCAGTAGTCACTATCCGACAGGGGGGTACACTGAAGCTTTCTTT.

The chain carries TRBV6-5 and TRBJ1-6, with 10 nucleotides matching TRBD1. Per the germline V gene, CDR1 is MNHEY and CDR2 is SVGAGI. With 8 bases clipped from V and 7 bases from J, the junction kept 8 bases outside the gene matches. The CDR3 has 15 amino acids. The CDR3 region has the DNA TGTGCCAGCGAAAGGGGGGGACAGGGGAATTCACCCCTCCACTTT. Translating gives CASERGGQGNSPLHF.

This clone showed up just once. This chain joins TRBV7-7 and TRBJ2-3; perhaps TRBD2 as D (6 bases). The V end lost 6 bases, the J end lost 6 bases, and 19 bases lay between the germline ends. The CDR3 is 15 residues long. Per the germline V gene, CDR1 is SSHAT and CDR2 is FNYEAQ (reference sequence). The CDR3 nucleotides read TGTGCCAGCAGTCTTAGCGGCAGCGTTGGTGATACGCAGTATTTT. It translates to CASSLSGSVGDTQYF.

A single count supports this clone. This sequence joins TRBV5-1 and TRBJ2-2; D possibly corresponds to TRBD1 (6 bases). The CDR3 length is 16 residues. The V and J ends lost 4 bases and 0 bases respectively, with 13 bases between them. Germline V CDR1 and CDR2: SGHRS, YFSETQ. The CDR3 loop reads CASSRATGSNTGELFF. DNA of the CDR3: TGCGCCAGCAGCAGGGCGACAGGCTCGAACACCGGGGAGCTGTTTTTT.

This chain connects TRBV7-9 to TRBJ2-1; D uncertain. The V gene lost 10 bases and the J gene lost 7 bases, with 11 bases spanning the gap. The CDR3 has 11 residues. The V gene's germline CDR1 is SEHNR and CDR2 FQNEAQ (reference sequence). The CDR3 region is CATLSANEQFF. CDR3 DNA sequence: TGTGCCACCCTGTCCGCGAATGAGCAGTTCTTC.

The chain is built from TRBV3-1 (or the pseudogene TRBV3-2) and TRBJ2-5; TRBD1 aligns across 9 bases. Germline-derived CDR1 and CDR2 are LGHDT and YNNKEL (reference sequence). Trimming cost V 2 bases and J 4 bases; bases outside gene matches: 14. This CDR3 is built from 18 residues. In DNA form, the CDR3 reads TGTGCCAGCAGCCAACAGGGCTCTCAGGGACAGGGAGGAGAGACCCAGTACTTC. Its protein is CASSQQGSQGQGGETQYF.

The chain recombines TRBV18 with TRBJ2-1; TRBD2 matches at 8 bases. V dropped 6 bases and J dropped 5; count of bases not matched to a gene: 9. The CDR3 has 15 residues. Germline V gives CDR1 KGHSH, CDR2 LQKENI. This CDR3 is CASSRYSGGNNEQFF. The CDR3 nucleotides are TGTGCCAGCTCTCGATACAGCGGGGGCAACAATGAGCAGTTCTTC. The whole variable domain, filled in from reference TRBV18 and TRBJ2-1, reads NAGVMQNPRHLVRRRGQEARLRCSPMKGHSHVYWYRQLPEEGLKFMVYLQKENIIDESGMPKERFSAEFPKEGPSILRIQQVVRGDSAAYFCASSRYSGGNNEQFFGPGTRLTVL.